A single sample is the source of the 3 T cell receptor beta chains below, sequenced in a study of T cell repertoires in cytomegalovirus infection. Using its own MiXCR run on the reads, TCRdb lists one record per CDR3 protein. Seen here are fewer than 300,000 distinct CDR3 sequences, about 25% observed once, and the top ten hold 11% to 15%. The sample consisted of PBMCs. These receptor sequences come from a human donor in good health (CMV status not recorded). Some clones in this sample may be carry-over from other donors' samples.

This clonotype was observed a handful of times. The chain carries TRBV24-1 and TRBJ2-2; TRBD2 matches at 9 bases. This CDR3 comprises 15 residues. Trimming cost V 3 bases and J 6 bases; bases outside gene matches: 4. The germline V gene encodes CDR1 KGHDR and CDR2 SFDVKD. CDR3 DNA sequence: TGTGCCACCAGTGATCCCCGGACTAGCGCCGGGGAGCTGTTTTTT. This codes for CATSDPRTSAGELFF.

The chain employs TRBV20-1 and TRBJ1-1; D uncertain. The V end lost 6 bases, the J end lost 2 bases, and 13 bases lay between the germline ends. The length of the CDR3 is 13 residues. Per germline, CDR1 DFQATT and CDR2 SNEGSKA (reference sequence). The CDR3 loop is CSAEGLQNTEAFF. CDR3 in DNA: TGCAGTGCCGAAGGCCTACAAAACACTGAAGCTTTCTTT.

The chain couples TRBV19 to TRBJ2-1; no clear D gene. CDR3 length: 13 residues. V was trimmed by 3 bases and J by 9 bases, leaving 12 bases between them. The germline V gene has CDR1 LNHDA and CDR2 SQIVND (reference sequence). CDR3 nucleotide sequence: TGTGCCAGTAGTATGATTCAGTCTCTTGAGCAGTTCTTC. Translation: CASSMIQSLEQFF.